A single sample is the source of the 5 T cell receptor beta chains below, sequenced in a study of blood T cell repertoires in COVID-19. This table comes from immunoSEQ multiplex PCR, and its TCRdb copy is limited to in-frame clones, with some not included. The data show roughly 400,000 clones, around nine tenths seen once. The sample taken for sequencing was PBMCs or T cells enriched from blood (not recorded which). The source of these receptors is a woman between 45 and 60 years old who had recovered from COVID-19.

The chain couples TRBV15 to TRBJ1-1; D is unresolved. The CDR3 sequence is 15 residues long. Trimming took 3 bases from V and 0 from J, leaving 11 bases between them. Germline CDR1 reads LNHNV; CDR2 reads YYDKDF (reference sequence). In DNA form, the CDR3 reads TGTGCCACCAGCAGGCGGAACCCTATGAACACTGAAGCTTTCTTT. Its translation: CATSRRNPMNTEAFF.

CDR3 amino acids: CASSDDIVSNQPQHF. CDR3 DNA: TGTGCCAGCAGTGATGACATTGTTAGCAATCAGCCCCAGCATTTT. V usage is TRBV2 and J usage is TRBJ1-5, with D hard to call. The CDR3 covers 15 residues. Germline CDR1 and CDR2: SNHLY and FYNNEI. V lost 3 bases and J 0 bases, leaving 9 bases between the germline ends.

The J gene is TRBJ1-5, the V gene TRBV6-6; 8 bases line up with TRBD1. J gave up 6 bases and V 4 bases, and 5 bases lay outside the gene matches. Per the germline V gene, CDR1 is MNHNY and CDR2 is SVGAGI (reference sequence). The CDR3 is made up of 14 amino acids. CDR3 sequence reads: CASSSGGWGQPQHF. Written as DNA, the CDR3 is TGTGCCAGCAGTTCAGGGGGCTGGGGTCAGCCCCAGCATTTT.

This chain joins TRBV5-1 and TRBJ2-1; 8 nucleotides match TRBD2. This CDR3 region has 16 residues. Germline assignment: CDR1 SGHRS and CDR2 YFSETQ. V shed 6 bases, J shed 5 bases, and the junction held 13 bases outside the gene matches. The CDR3 loop reads CASTARIAGTNNEQFF. CDR3 sequence (DNA): TGCGCCAGCACCGCGCGGATAGCGGGGACTAACAATGAGCAGTTCTTC.

The chain has TRBV27 and TRBJ1-6; D might be TRBD1 (5 bases). This CDR3 contains 14 residues. CDR1 and CDR2 from the germline V gene are MNHEY and SMNVEV (reference sequence). Between the trimmed V and J ends, which lost 3 bases and 5 bases, there was a span of 8 bases. The CDR3 loop is CASSFRGNNSPLHF. CDR3 bases: TGTGCCAGCAGTTTTCGGGGGAATAATTCACCCCTCCACTTT.